This TCR beta chain is from a study of shared clonotypes between healthy human individuals. Study-wide findings and caveats: A handful of donors showed sharing of approximately 5% of naive CD4 clonotypes. Generally, naive subsets (rather than memory subsets) showed larger estimated richness. Only blood samples were collected, and tissue repertoires likely differ.

The V end was cut by 3 bases, the J end by 3 bases, with 9 bases between. Germline V lookup: CDR1 MDHEN, CDR2 SYDVKM. The CDR3 loop spans 14 amino acids. It was across several immunoSEQ plates that each subset's genomic DNA was evenly split. The table came from immunoSEQ multiplex PCR; TCRdb's copy has only in-frame clones and leaves some out. This table has 1,400,000 or so clones, roughly 98.5% appearing once. A note on this clone: What it recognizes is unknown.

The rearrangement joins TRBV28 to TRBJ1-5; D is unresolved. Sequenced input: naive CD4+ T cells sorted from blood. Specified subset: CD45RA+ positively selected. This sequence was found in a man aged 30-40 years in good health. This CDR3 is CASSLFGHNQPQHF. The CDR3 bases are TGTGCCAGCAGTTTGTTTGGGCACAATCAGCCCCAGCATTTT.